This T cell receptor beta chain derives from a study of PD-L1 blockade in urothelial cancer. As for the study in general: Patients started atezolizumab in the mid-2010s, 1,200 mg intravenously every 3 weeks. Investigators checked blood 3 weeks (second dose) and 6 weeks after treatment start. T cell content in blood samples showed a median of 141,255.

This clone has only one observation. CDR1 is MNHEY, CDR2 SMNVEV, per germline (reference sequence). The CDR3 sequence is 14 residues long. With 6 bases removed from V and 7 bases from J, the gap between germline ends came to 18 bases. TCRdb keeps only in-frame clones here, not all; method: immunoSEQ multiplex PCR. This sample has nearly 35,000 clones, with roughly 84% found just once. Indicated time point: pretreatment peripheral blood. Disease in patients was locally advanced or metastatic urothelial carcinoma. V usage is TRBV27 and J usage is TRBJ1-2; weak D call: TRBD1 (5 bases). Sequenced material: PBMCs, taken around atezolizumab (anti-PD-L1) treatment. This receptor was taken from a man aged 60 to 75 with urothelial cancer. The CDR3 nucleotides read TGTGCCAGCAGGGTCCGGGGGGAGTACTTTGGCTACACCTTC. Translated: CASRVRGEYFGYTF.